One sample yielded the 18 T cell receptor beta chains listed below, sequenced in a study of blood T cell repertoires in COVID-19. TCRdb's copy holds only in-frame clones and misses some; the assay was immunoSEQ multiplex PCR. The sample consists of roughly 290,000 clones, around nine tenths of them appearing once. Material for sequencing was peripheral blood. Source of these receptors: a woman between 25 and 40 years old with COVID-19, enrolled during active disease.

The genes are TRBV28 and TRBJ1-2; 8 nucleotides match TRBD1. The CDR3 sequence is 14 residues long. Unmatched junction bases numbered 6, after V lost 2 bases and J lost 7 bases. Germline V lookup: CDR1 MDHEN, CDR2 SYDVKM. The CDR3 sequence: CASSLGQGAGGYTF. The CDR3 DNA reads TGTGCCAGCAGTTTAGGGCAGGGGGCAGGTGGCTACACCTTC.

This clone appeared a single time. The chain has TRBV5-6 and TRBJ2-5; TRBD1 agrees at 8 bases. The CDR3 spans 16 residues. J was trimmed by 5 bases and V by 7 bases; bases with no gene match: 16. CDR1 SGHDT and CDR2 YYEEEE come from the germline V gene. CDR3: CASGPGTGGSGETQYF. CDR3 nucleotide sequence: TGTGCCAGCGGACCCGGCACAGGGGGATCGGGCGAGACCCAGTACTTC.

This clone occurred a few times. The rearrangement links TRBV11-2 to TRBJ1-2, with D unclear. V shed 4 bases and J shed 12 bases, with 6 bases lying between them. Germline CDR1 and CDR2: SGHAT and FQNNGV. The CDR3 length is 9 residues. The CDR3 spells CASSSQDTF. The DNA of the CDR3 is TGTGCCAGCAGCTCTCAGGACACCTTC.

A single count supports this clone. The V call is TRBV15, the J call TRBJ2-1; unclear D gene. Trimming shortened V by 10 bases and J by 6 bases, and 10 bases separated the two germline ends. The length of the CDR3 is 11 residues. Germline V gene data show CDR1 as LNHNV and CDR2 as YYDKDF (reference sequence). CDR3: CAIRSLNEQFF. The CDR3 nucleotides are TGTGCCATCAGGAGCCTCAATGAGCAGTTCTTC.

This sequence joins TRBV11-2 and TRBJ2-1; D possibly corresponds to TRBD2 (5 bases). V lost 5 bases and J 2 bases, leaving 13 bases between the germline ends. Per the germline V gene, CDR1 is SGHAT and CDR2 is FQNNGV. CDR3 length: 15 amino acids. CDR3 protein: CASSLSGTPYNEQFF. DNA of the CDR3: TGTGCCAGCAGCCTAAGCGGCACTCCCTACAATGAGCAGTTCTTC.

This clone was found once. J is TRBJ2-3 and V is TRBV10-1; 8 nucleotides align to TRBD2. The CDR3 sequence is 15 residues long. V trimming: 0 bases; J trimming: 5 bases; junction bases outside the gene matches: 4. The germline V gene encodes CDR1 WNHNN and CDR2 SYGVQD (reference sequence). CDR3 sequence reads: CASSESSGNKDTQYF. The CDR3 DNA follows: TGCGCCAGCAGTGAGTCTAGCGGGAATAAAGATACGCAGTATTTT.

This clone has more than one count but fewer than ten. The chain carries TRBV6-2 or TRBV6-3 and TRBJ2-2; 8 bases are a match to TRBD2. V lost 4 bases to trimming and J lost 5 bases; unmatched junction nucleotides: 6. The CDR3 is 15 residues long. The germline CDR1 and CDR2 sequences are MNHEY and SVGEGT. Here the CDR3 DNA reads TGTGCCAGCAGTTTAGGCGGGAGGCATACCGGGGAGCTGTTTTTT. This gives the protein CASSLGGRHTGELFF.

The chain combines TRBV2 with TRBJ2-5; D gene unclear. The length of the CDR3 is 13 residues. V lost 11 bases and J 1 base, leaving 14 bases between the germline ends. From germline, CDR1 is SNHLY and CDR2 FYNNEI. The CDR3 is CAWATEAQETQYF. DNA of the CDR3: TGTGCCTGGGCAACAGAAGCCCAAGAGACCCAGTACTTC.

The chain employs TRBV2 and TRBJ2-1; D is unclear. CDR1 SNHLY and CDR2 FYNNEI come from the germline V gene. V was shortened by 5 bases and J by 7 bases, with 12 bases between the two germline ends. This CDR3 contains 13 residues. CDR3 sequence: CASSQNLGNEQFF. The CDR3 DNA follows: TGTGCCAGCAGTCAAAACCTAGGAAATGAGCAGTTCTTC.

The chain links TRBV30 to TRBJ2-3; D is possibly TRBD1 (7 bases). Germline loops: CDR1 GTSNPN, CDR2 SVGIG (reference sequence). The CDR3 is 13 residues long. The V end was cut by 5 bases, the J end by 3 bases, with 12 bases between. Here the CDR3 DNA reads TGTGCCTGGGCACAGGGGAGGACAGATACGCAGTATTTT. Translating gives CAWAQGRTDTQYF.

V is TRBV28 and J is TRBJ1-5, with D possibly TRBD1 on 5 matching bases. The ends were cut back, 2 bases at V and 6 bases at J, with 11 bases in the middle. Germline assignment: CDR1 MDHEN and CDR2 SYDVKM. The CDR3 runs 14 residues. In DNA form, the CDR3 reads TGTGCCAGCAGTTTACAGGGTTTTGGTCAGCCCCAGCATTTT. It yields the protein CASSLQGFGQPQHF.

The chain combines TRBV5-4 with TRBJ1-3; 7 nucleotides line up with TRBD1. Trimming at V came to 4 bases and at J to 0 bases, leaving 4 bases not matched to a gene. The CDR3 runs to 15 residues. In germline, CDR1 is SGHNT, CDR2 YYREEE (reference sequence). The CDR3 is CASSAGTVSGNTIYF. As DNA, the CDR3 is TGTGCCAGCAGCGCCGGGACAGTCTCTGGAAACACCATATATTTT.

V gene TRBV2 combines with J gene TRBJ1-1; D possibly corresponds to TRBD1 (6 bases). Germline CDR1 and CDR2: SNHLY and FYNNEI. CDR3 size: 11 residues. V was cut by 6 bases and J by 12 bases, with 14 bases left in between. The CDR3 is CASRAQGRSFF. CDR3 DNA: TGTGCCAGCAGGGCACAGGGTAGGTCTTTCTTT.

This clone came up once. This chain uses TRBV9 with TRBJ2-7, with no clear D. Looked up from germline, CDR1 is SGDLS and CDR2 is YYNGEE. Trimming cost V 0 bases and J 0 bases, with 7 bases left between them. CDR3 length: 14 amino acids. The chain's CDR3 is CASSVGARSYEQYF. CDR3 nucleotides: TGTGCCAGCAGCGTAGGGGCGCGCTCCTACGAGCAGTACTTC.

This clone has more than one count but fewer than ten. The V gene is TRBV5-5, the J gene TRBJ1-4, with TRBD1 as a possible D gene (6 bases). This CDR3 contains 13 residues. Trimming stripped 0 bases from V and 8 bases from J, with 8 bases between. Per germline, CDR1 SGHKS and CDR2 YYEKEE (reference sequence). The CDR3 here is CASSLAQGEKLFF. The CDR3 region has the DNA TGTGCCAGCAGCTTGGCACAGGGCGAAAAACTGTTTTTT.

This chain uses TRBV28 with TRBJ2-2; the D gene is possibly TRBD2 (6 bases). Germline values: CDR1 MDHEN, CDR2 SYDVKM. V was clipped by 5 bases and J by 8 bases, with 18 bases between them. CDR3 length: 15 residues. CDR3 loop: CASSPPHVAAGELFF. The CDR3 coding sequence is TGTGCCAGCAGTCCCCCCCACGTAGCGGCAGGGGAGCTGTTTTTT.

The rearrangement uses TRBV18 and TRBJ2-7; the match to TRBD1 covers 7 bases. This CDR3 has 13 amino acids. Germline V gene lookup returns CDR1 KGHSH and CDR2 LQKENI. Trimming took 3 bases from V and 3 from J; bases not matched to a gene: 2. CDR3 in amino acids: CASSPNRGYEQYF. DNA of the CDR3: TGTGCCAGCTCACCCAACAGGGGCTACGAGCAGTACTTC.

The J gene is TRBJ1-2, the V gene TRBV6-6; 9 nucleotides align to TRBD1. CDR3 length: 14 amino acids. After removal of 6 bases from V and 6 bases from J, the junction contained 8 bases not matched to a gene. Germline V CDR1 and CDR2: MNHNY, SVGAGI (reference sequence). The CDR3 sequence is CASRYRGLLNGYTF. CDR3 nucleotide sequence: TGTGCCAGCAGGTACAGGGGGCTATTAAATGGCTACACCTTC.